This TCR beta chain is from a study of shared clonotypes between healthy human individuals. Study-level information: The plates for each donor numbered three CD4 naive, three CD4 memory, two CD8 naive and one CD8 memory.

V dropped 3 bases and J dropped 8 bases, with 22 bases sitting between them. There are 16 residues in the CDR3. The germline V gene has CDR1 LNHNV and CDR2 YYDKDF (reference sequence). Naive CD8 isolation took CD45RO-negative cells positively selected for CCR7 and excluded terminally differentiated effector memory CD45RA+ cells. All donors were Caucasian adults living in Nashville, Tennessee. The table came from immunoSEQ multiplex PCR; TCRdb's copy has only in-frame clones and leaves some out. This sample yields about 650,000 clones, of which 95% are seen a single time; 0.11% belongs to the top ten.

V gene TRBV15 combines with J gene TRBJ1-2, with D possibly TRBD1 on 6 matching bases. Sequencing used naive CD8+ T cells sorted from blood. The sequence was obtained from a woman in her thirties in good health. In DNA, the CDR3 is TGTGCCACCAGCAGGAATTCAAACAGGGTTCCGAGGGGCTACACCTTC. Amino acid sequence: CATSRNSNRVPRGYTF.